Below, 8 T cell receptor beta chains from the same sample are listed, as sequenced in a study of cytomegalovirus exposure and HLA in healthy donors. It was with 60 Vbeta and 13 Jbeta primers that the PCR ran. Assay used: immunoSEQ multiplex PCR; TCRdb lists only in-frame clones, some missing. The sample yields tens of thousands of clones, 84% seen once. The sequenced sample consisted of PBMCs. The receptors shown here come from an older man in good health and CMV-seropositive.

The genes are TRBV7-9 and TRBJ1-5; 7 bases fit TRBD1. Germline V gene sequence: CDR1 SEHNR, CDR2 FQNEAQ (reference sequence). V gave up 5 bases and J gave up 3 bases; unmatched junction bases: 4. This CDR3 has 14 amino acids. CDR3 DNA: TGTGCCAGCAGCCGGGACAGCCCCAATCAGCCCCAGCATTTT. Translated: CASSRDSPNQPQHF. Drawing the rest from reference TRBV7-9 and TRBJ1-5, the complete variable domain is DTGVSQNPRHKITKRGQNVTFRCDPISEHNRLYWYRQTLGQGPEFLTYFQNEAQLEKSRLLSDRFSAERPKGSFSTLEIQRTEQGDSAMYLCASSRDSPNQPQHFGDGTRLSIL.

The CDR3 region is CASSLIGGNPYEQYF. CDR3 nucleotide sequence: TGTGCCAGCAGCCTCATAGGAGGTAATCCCTACGAGCAGTACTTC. This chain joins TRBV7-2 and TRBJ2-7; possible D gene TRBD2, 5 bases. Germline loops: CDR1 SGHTA, CDR2 FQGNSA. V dropped 5 bases and J dropped 2 bases, with 16 bases sitting between them. The CDR3 loop spans 15 amino acids. The variable domain in full, with the rest retrieved from reference TRBV7-2 and TRBJ2-7, is GAGVSQSPSNKVTEKGKDVELRCDPISGHTALYWYRQSLGQGLEFLIYFQGNSAPDKSGLPSDRFSAERTGGSVSTLTIQRTQQEDSAVYLCASSLIGGNPYEQYFGPGTRLTVT.

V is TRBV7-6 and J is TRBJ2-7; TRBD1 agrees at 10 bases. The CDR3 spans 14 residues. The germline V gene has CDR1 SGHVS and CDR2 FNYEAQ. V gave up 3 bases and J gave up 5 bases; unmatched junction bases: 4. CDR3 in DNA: TGTGCCAGCAGCTTGTCTGGACAGGGGGACGAGCAGTACTTC. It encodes CASSLSGQGDEQYF.

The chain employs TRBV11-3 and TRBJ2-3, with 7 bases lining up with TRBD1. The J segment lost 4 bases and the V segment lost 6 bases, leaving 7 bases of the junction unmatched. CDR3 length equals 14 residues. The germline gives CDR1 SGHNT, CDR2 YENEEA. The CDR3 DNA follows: TGTGCCAGCAGTTTTAACAGGGGCGCAGATACGCAGTATTTT. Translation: CASSFNRGADTQYF.

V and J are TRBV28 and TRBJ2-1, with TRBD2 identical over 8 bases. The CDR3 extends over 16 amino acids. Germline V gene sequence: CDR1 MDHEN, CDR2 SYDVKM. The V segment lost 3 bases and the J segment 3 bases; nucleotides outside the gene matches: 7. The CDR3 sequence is CASSLRGGGIYNEQFF. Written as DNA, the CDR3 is TGTGCCAGCAGTTTGAGAGGCGGGGGGATCTACAATGAGCAGTTCTTC.

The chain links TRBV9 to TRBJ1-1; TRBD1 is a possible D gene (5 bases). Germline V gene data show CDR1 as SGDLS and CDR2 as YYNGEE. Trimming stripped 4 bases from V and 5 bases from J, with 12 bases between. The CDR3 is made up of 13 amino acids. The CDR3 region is CASSLGGETEAFF. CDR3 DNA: TGTGCCAGCAGCCTCGGAGGGGAGACTGAAGCTTTCTTT.

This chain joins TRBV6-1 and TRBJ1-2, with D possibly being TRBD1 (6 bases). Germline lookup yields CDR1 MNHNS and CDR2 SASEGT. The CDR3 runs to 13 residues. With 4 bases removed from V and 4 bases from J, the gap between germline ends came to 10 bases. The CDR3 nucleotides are TGTGCCAGCAGTGTTGACAGGAGCTATGGCTACACCTTC. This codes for CASSVDRSYGYTF.

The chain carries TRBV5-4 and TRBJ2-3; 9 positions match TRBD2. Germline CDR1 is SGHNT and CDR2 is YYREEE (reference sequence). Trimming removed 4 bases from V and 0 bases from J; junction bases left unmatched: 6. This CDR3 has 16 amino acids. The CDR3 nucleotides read TGTGCCAGCAGCATCCGACTAGCGGCCAGCACAGATACGCAGTATTTT. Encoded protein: CASSIRLAASTDTQYF.